The 29 T cell receptor beta chains in this list originate from one sample, sequenced in a study of blood T cells in healthy people across ages. A second PCR of about 7 to 12 cycles used a sample-barcoded 5' primer and a J-beta primer mix. TCRdb passed the 5' RACE reads through MiXCR, listing each CDR3 protein once. The sample contains around 320,000 distinct CDR3 sequences, around 30% of which appear only once. Sequencing used blood. The receptor source for this set is a woman in her 70s in good health.

V usage is TRBV7-3 and J usage is TRBJ1-1, with TRBD1 matching 8 bases. V shed 5 bases and J 6 bases; nucleotides not matched to a gene: 8. Germline CDR1 is SGHTA and CDR2 is FQGTGA. The CDR3 consists of 14 residues. The CDR3 DNA is TGTGCCAGCAGCCGAGGTGCAGGGGGCCCTGAAGCTTTCTTT. This codes for CASSRGAGGPEAFF.

A few counts support this clonotype. The chain combines TRBV21-1 with TRBJ2-7; TRBD2, as called in the table, went unchecked against the DNA. TRBV21-1 corresponds to a pseudogene. The CDR3 has 19 amino acids. CDR3 region: CASSKERRLDGLLTDEQYF. CDR3 in DNA: TGTGCCAGCAGCAAAGAACGGCGGTTAGATGGACTACTTACAGACGAGCAGTACTTC.

This clonotype was found a few times. This chain joins TRBV29-1 and TRBJ2-1; 8 bases agree with TRBD2. This CDR3 region has 15 residues. V lost 4 bases to trimming and J lost 6 bases; unmatched junction nucleotides: 11. CDR1 SQVTM and CDR2 ANQGSEA come from the germline V gene. The CDR3 sequence is CSVAWGLGGSNEQFF. The CDR3 DNA sequence: TGCAGCGTTGCATGGGGACTAGGGGGGAGCAATGAGCAGTTCTTC.

This clonotype was recorded many times. This rearrangement joins TRBV7-9 to TRBJ1-2; no clear D gene. Germline V gene lookup returns CDR1 SEHNR and CDR2 FQNEAQ (reference sequence). Deletions cut 6 bases from V and 6 bases from J, with 8 bases between. The CDR3 runs 11 residues. CDR3 in DNA: TGTGCCAGCAGTTCTACCGATGGCTACACCTTC. This encodes CASSSTDGYTF.

V gene TRBV10-3 combines with J gene TRBJ1-1, with 7 positions matching TRBD1. The CDR3 extends over 13 amino acids. The germline gives CDR1 ENHRY, CDR2 SYGVKD. J lost 0 bases, V lost 8 bases, and 3 bases had no gene match. In DNA form, the CDR3 reads TGTGCCATCCGAGACAGGGTGAACACTGAAGCTTTCTTT. The encoded protein is CAIRDRVNTEAFF.

The chain links TRBV20-1 to TRBJ1-1; maybe TRBD1 (5 bases). Trimming removed 0 bases at V and 2 bases at J, with 10 bases between. From germline, CDR1 is DFQATT and CDR2 SNEGSKA (reference sequence). CDR3 length equals 14 residues. In DNA form, the CDR3 reads TGCAGTGCTAGAGATCCCAGGGCCAACACTGAAGCTTTCTTT. It is translated as CSARDPRANTEAFF.

V is TRBV20-1 and J is TRBJ2-5, with 11 bases matching TRBD2. The J segment lost 5 bases and the V segment lost 5 bases, leaving 4 bases of the junction unmatched. The CDR3 covers 13 residues. The germline V gene encodes CDR1 DFQATT and CDR2 SNEGSKA (reference sequence). The DNA of the CDR3 is TGCAGTGCTTACCTAGCGGGAGGCGAGACCCAGTACTTC. It specifies CSAYLAGGETQYF.

This clonotype was found a few times. V usage is TRBV20-1 and J usage is TRBJ1-2; 7 bases are a match to TRBD1. V shed 4 bases, J shed 5 bases, and the junction held 1 base outside the gene matches. There are 11 residues in the CDR3. CDR1 is DFQATT and CDR2 is SNEGSKA in the germline V gene (reference sequence). CDR3 sequence reads: CSAKTGYGYTF. In DNA, the CDR3 is TGCAGTGCTAAGACAGGGTATGGCTACACCTTC.

The chain couples TRBV5-1 to TRBJ2-5; TRBD2 aligns across 9 bases. The CDR3 is 13 amino acids. Germline CDR1 is SGHRS and CDR2 is YFSETQ. V dropped 5 bases and J dropped 4; count of bases not matched to a gene: 3. CDR3 in DNA: TGCGCCAGCAGGGGTAGCGGGAGAGAGACCCAGTACTTC. This codes for CASRGSGRETQYF.

The V and J genes are TRBV5-8 and TRBJ2-7; 11 bases align to TRBD1. Losses at the gene ends were 4 bases for V and 3 bases for J; bases not matched to a gene: 6. CDR1 SGHTS and CDR2 YDEGEE come from the germline V gene. The CDR3 runs to 15 residues. This chain's CDR3 is CASSLPGQGGYEQYF. The CDR3 DNA sequence: TGTGCCAGCAGCCTACCGGGACAGGGGGGCTACGAGCAGTACTTC.

This clonotype occurred a few times. This sequence joins TRBV4-1 and TRBJ2-1, with TRBD2 matching over 9 bases. The J segment lost 4 bases and the V segment lost 0 bases, leaving 13 bases of the junction unmatched. CDR3 length: 19 amino acids. Germline values: CDR1 MGHRA, CDR2 YSYEKL. The CDR3 is CASSQDRLAGRLGYNEQFF. The CDR3, as DNA: TGCGCCAGCAGCCAAGATAGGCTAGCGGGAAGATTGGGATACAATGAGCAGTTCTTC.

V gene TRBV20-1 combines with J gene TRBJ2-7; TRBD2 matches 7 bases. Germline V gene lookup returns CDR1 DFQATT and CDR2 SNEGSKA (reference sequence). The V segment lost 5 bases and the J segment 4 bases; nucleotides outside the gene matches: 11. The CDR3 spans 14 residues. The DNA for the CDR3 is TGCAGTGCTCCCCGAGGCGGGAGATTATACGAGCAGTACTTC. Residues: CSAPRGGRLYEQYF.

The V and J genes are TRBV27 and TRBJ2-1; D perhaps matches TRBD2 (5 bases). V lost 5 bases and J 0 bases, leaving 8 bases between the germline ends. Germline loops: CDR1 MNHEY, CDR2 SMNVEV (reference sequence). This CDR3 contains 14 residues. Here the CDR3 DNA reads TGTGCCAGCAGTATGGAGGACTCCTACAATGAGCAGTTCTTC. Translated: CASSMEDSYNEQFF.

This clonotype was seen a handful of times. This chain uses TRBV6-1 with TRBJ2-3; D may be TRBD2 (7 bases). Germline lookup yields CDR1 MNHNS and CDR2 SASEGT. The CDR3 spans 15 residues. Trimming pared 10 bases from V and 5 bases from J, leaving 22 bases between. CDR3 loop: CATRPGGAGGDTQYF. CDR3 DNA sequence: TGTGCCACTCGACCTGGGGGGGCCGGTGGAGATACGCAGTATTTT.

The chain employs TRBV5-1 and TRBJ2-1, with 8 nucleotides matching TRBD1. J was trimmed by 9 bases and V by 3 bases; bases with no gene match: 11. Germline V gene lookup returns CDR1 SGHRS and CDR2 YFSETQ. The CDR3 is 15 amino acids. The DNA for the CDR3 is TGCGCCAGCAGCTCACGGACAGGGATAAACAGTGAGCAGTTCTTC. It codes for CASSSRTGINSEQFF.

The V gene is TRBV20-1, the J gene TRBJ1-6; no clear D gene. Trimming removed 5 bases from V and 7 bases from J, with 15 bases in between. The germline CDR1 and CDR2 sequences are DFQATT and SNEGSKA (reference sequence). This CDR3 region has 14 residues. This CDR3 reads CSAPLVALNSPLHF. Here the CDR3 DNA reads TGCAGTGCTCCCCTGGTTGCCCTAAATTCACCCCTCCACTTT.

In this sample, this clonotype turned up many times. The chain employs TRBV15 and TRBJ2-1; 9 bases are a match to TRBD2. The CDR3 covers 18 residues. With 3 bases clipped from V and 8 bases from J, the junction kept 17 bases outside the gene matches. CDR1 and CDR2 from the germline V gene are LNHNV and YYDKDF (reference sequence). The DNA of the CDR3 is TGTGCCACCAGCAGGGACTCGTCGGGACTAGCTTTCGGCTATGAGCAGTTCTTC. This gives the protein CATSRDSSGLAFGYEQFF.

CDR3 sequence (DNA): TGTGCCAGCAGCCTTCGGACAGGGCATAATGAGCAGTTCTTC. Translated: CASSLRTGHNEQFF. The chain combines TRBV7-2 with TRBJ2-5; 8 nucleotides align to TRBD1. The tail of the sequence fits TRBJ2-1 better, so the J call may be wrong. Germline CDR1 reads SGHTA; CDR2 reads FQGNSA. This CDR3 is built from 14 residues.

This clonotype was seen only a few times. The chain is built from TRBV20-1 and TRBJ2-7, with TRBD2 identical over 9 bases. V lost 6 bases and J lost 2; bases outside the gene matches: 8. Germline CDR1 and CDR2: DFQATT and SNEGSKA (reference sequence). This CDR3 has 14 amino acids. The chain's CDR3 is CSAVRREGAYEQYF. The CDR3 region has the DNA TGCAGTGCCGTGCGGCGGGAGGGCGCCTACGAGCAGTACTTC.

This clonotype was observed a single time. V usage is TRBV20-1 and J usage is TRBJ2-4; possibly TRBD1 or TRBD2 for D (5 bases each). This CDR3 comprises 14 residues. Germline values: CDR1 DFQATT, CDR2 SNEGSKA (reference sequence). Trimming took off 6 bases at V and 6 bases at J, with 18 bases between the two ends. CDR3 sequence (DNA): TGCAGTGCGGGAACGTCCGGGGCGGGAAACATTCAGTACTTC. This gives the protein CSAGTSGAGNIQYF.

This clonotype showed up just a few times. The chain uses TRBV29-1 and TRBJ2-5; D gene ambiguous. The assigned J gene may be wrong: the sequence end matches TRBJ2-7 better. The germline V gene has CDR1 SQVTM and CDR2 ANQGSEA. The CDR3 runs to 11 residues. CDR3: CSVEVSNEQYF. Written as DNA, the CDR3 is TGCAGCGTTGAAGTGTCGAACGAGCAGTACTTC.

The chain has TRBV4-2 and TRBJ1-4, with D tentatively TRBD1 (6 bases). V lost 2 bases to trimming and J lost 6 bases, with 19 bases between them. The CDR3 extends over 17 amino acids. Germline V gene lookup returns CDR1 LGHNA and CDR2 YNFKEQ. The CDR3 region has the DNA TGTGCCAGCAGCCAACCTACTACAGGGCAAAGAGATGAAAAACTGTTTTTT. Translating it yields CASSQPTTGQRDEKLFF.

The V call is TRBV5-4, the J call TRBJ1-1; D gene unclear. Per germline, CDR1 SGHNT and CDR2 YYREEE (reference sequence). V was trimmed by 6 bases and J by 1 base, leaving 10 bases between them. This CDR3 has 13 amino acids. The CDR3 DNA is TGTGCCAGCACCGTGGGTCCGAACACTGAAGCTTTCTTT. Protein product: CASTVGPNTEAFF.

The CDR3 protein is CASSYLPGQGTRANVLTF. CDR3 bases: TGTGCCAGCAGTTACCTCCCGGGACAGGGGACTAGGGCCAACGTCCTGACTTTC. V usage is TRBV6-2 or TRBV6-3 and J usage is TRBJ2-6, with TRBD1 matching over 10 bases. Looked up from germline, CDR1 is MNHEY and CDR2 is SVGEGT. V lost 2 bases, J lost 5 bases, and 9 bases stayed unmatched. CDR3 length: 18 amino acids.

Concerning this clonotype: A much larger clonotype is one base distant, so this may be a read error. The rearrangement uses TRBV5-1 and TRBJ1-4; no clear D. The CDR3 loop spans 15 amino acids. The germline V and J ends were trimmed by 4 bases and 8 bases, with 18 bases remaining between them. Germline V CDR1 and CDR2: SGHRS, YFSETQ. The CDR3 reads CASSVGIGSREKLFF. CDR3 DNA sequence: TGCGCCAGCAGCGTGGGGATAGGGTCGCGCGAAAAACTGTTTTTT.

This clonotype was observed a handful of times. The chain is built from TRBV9 and TRBJ1-1; TRBD1 is a possible D gene (5 bases). The V end lost 4 bases, the J end lost 3 bases, and 13 bases lay between the germline ends. Germline-derived CDR1 and CDR2 are SGDLS and YYNGEE. The CDR3 length is 14 residues. CDR3 sequence reads: CASSTRDGYTEAFF. CDR3 nucleotide sequence: TGTGCCAGCAGCACACGGGACGGATACACTGAAGCTTTCTTT.

This clonotype was counted at least ten times. V gene TRBV3-1 combines with J gene TRBJ1-4, with D hard to call. Germline CDR1 is LGHDT and CDR2 is YNNKEL (reference sequence). There are 16 residues in the CDR3. Deletions cut 5 bases from V and 1 base from J, with 14 bases between. CDR3 DNA sequence: TGTGCCAGCAGCGCCGCAGGAGGTCGAACTAATGAAAAACTGTTTTTT. This gives the protein CASSAAGGRTNEKLFF.

J is TRBJ2-7 and V is TRBV3-1; D is ambiguous. The ends were cut back, 0 bases at V and 5 bases at J, with 11 bases in the middle. The CDR3 extends over 14 amino acids. Germline assignment: CDR1 LGHDT and CDR2 YNNKEL (reference sequence). The CDR3 sequence is CASSQDLAMNEQYF. In nucleotides, the CDR3 is TGTGCCAGCAGCCAAGATTTAGCCATGAACGAGCAGTACTTC.

This chain joins TRBV9 and TRBJ1-1; TRBD1 aligns across 7 bases. The germline V gene encodes CDR1 SGDLS and CDR2 YYNGEE. V was clipped by 0 bases and J by 5 bases; unmatched bases: 10. CDR3 length equals 16 residues. In nucleotides, the CDR3 is TGTGCCAGCAGCGTAGTATCAGGGGGGCTAGAGACTGAAGCTTTCTTT. Protein sequence: CASSVVSGGLETEAFF.